The next 28 T cell receptor beta chains were all read from a single sample in a study of response to subunit inactivated influenza vaccine. TCRdb processed the RT-PCR reads anew with MiXCR; each CDR3 protein has one entry. In the table there are 430,000 or so distinct CDR3 sequences, roughly 9.7% of which are singletons. The sample consisted of PBMCs from blood, taken 40 to 50 days after vaccination. Receptor source: a man aged 50 or older who received an inactivated influenza vaccine.

This clonotype was seen a few times. The V gene is TRBV25-1, the J gene TRBJ2-1; D is ambiguous. This CDR3 is built from 12 residues. Germline CDR1 and CDR2: MGHDK and SYGVNS. V lost 1 base to trimming and J lost 3 bases, with 1 base between them. The DNA of the CDR3 is TGTGCCAGCAGTGAATTCTACAATGAGCAGTTCTTC. Its translation is CASSEFYNEQFF.

The chain employs TRBV18 and TRBJ1-4; 7 bases are shared with TRBD1. The germline V gene has CDR1 KGHSH and CDR2 LQKENI. The CDR3 sequence is 15 residues long. J gave up 8 bases and V 3 bases, and 9 bases lay outside the gene matches. CDR3 coding DNA: TGTGCCAGCTCACCGCCGACAGGGCTAGGCGAAAAACTGTTTTTT. Residues: CASSPPTGLGEKLFF. Looking up the rest from reference TRBV18 and TRBJ1-4 gives the full variable domain: NAGVMQNPRHLVRRRGQEARLRCSPMKGHSHVYWYRQLPEEGLKFMVYLQKENIIDESGMPKERFSAEFPKEGPSILRIQQVVRGDSAAYFCASSPPTGLGEKLFFGSGTQLSVL.

There are a few counts of this clonotype. The genes are TRBV4-1 and TRBJ1-4; D gene uncertain. Trimming left V 9 bases short and J 6 bases short, with 17 bases between. Germline V gene data show CDR1 as MGHRA and CDR2 as YSYEKL. This CDR3 contains 14 residues. The CDR3 reads CASAVWFGDEKLFF. The CDR3 nucleotides are TGCGCCAGTGCCGTCTGGTTCGGTGATGAAAAACTGTTTTTT.

This clonotype was observed a few times. V and J are TRBV7-8 and TRBJ1-4, with a tentative D call TRBD1 (6 bases). Per germline, CDR1 SGHVS and CDR2 FQNEAQ. Trimming left V 5 bases short and J 3 bases short, with 13 bases between. This CDR3 comprises 15 residues. The CDR3 DNA sequence: TGTGCCAGCAGCGCCTACAGGGCGTCTAATGAAAAACTGTTTTTT. This translates into CASSAYRASNEKLFF. Looking up the rest from reference TRBV7-8 and TRBJ1-4 gives the full variable domain: GAGVSQSPRYKVAKRGQDVALRCDPISGHVSLFWYQQALGQGPEFLTYFQNEAQLDKSGLPSDRFFAERPEGSVSTLKIQRTQQEDSAVYLCASSAYRASNEKLFFGSGTQLSVL.

In its sample, this clonotype was seen a few times. The chain links TRBV20-1 to TRBJ2-5, with 8 bases lining up with TRBD2. The CDR3 runs 17 residues. V lost 0 bases and J lost 2; bases outside the gene matches: 11. Per the germline V gene, CDR1 is DFQATT and CDR2 is SNEGSKA (reference sequence). CDR3 in DNA: TGCAGTGCTAGAGACCGAAGACTAGCGCGTGGGCAAGAGACCCAGTACTTC. Translation: CSARDRRLARGQETQYF.

V usage is TRBV28 and J usage is TRBJ2-7, with D tentatively TRBD1 (6 bases). V lost 5 bases and J 5 bases, leaving 22 bases between the germline ends. The CDR3 is 16 residues long. Germline assignment: CDR1 MDHEN and CDR2 SYDVKM. For the CDR3, the DNA is TGTGCCAGCAGTGGGAATCGTGTCAGGGGTGCAAACGAGCAGTACTTC. Amino acids: CASSGNRVRGANEQYF.

The chain uses TRBV3-1 and TRBJ2-7; D ambiguous. From germline, CDR1 is LGHDT and CDR2 YNNKEL (reference sequence). The CDR3 loop spans 11 amino acids. V was shortened by 8 bases and J by 2 bases, with 7 bases between the two germline ends. The CDR3 loop is CASGMPYEQYF. The CDR3 DNA follows: TGTGCCAGCGGGATGCCCTACGAGCAGTACTTC.

There are a few counts of this clonotype. The chain combines TRBV4-3 with TRBJ2-5; a possible D gene is TRBD1 (5 bases). The V gene's germline CDR1 is LGHNA and CDR2 YSLEER. With 2 bases removed from V and 3 bases from J, the gap between germline ends came to 19 bases. This CDR3 is 17 amino acids long. The CDR3 sequence: CASSQFYLGVHEETQYF. The CDR3 nucleotides are TGCGCCAGCAGCCAATTCTATTTAGGGGTACACGAAGAGACCCAGTACTTC.

This clonotype was observed many times. The gene calls are TRBV5-1 and TRBJ1-1, with TRBD1 matching over 7 bases. Germline V gives CDR1 SGHRS, CDR2 YFSETQ. CDR3 length equals 15 residues. Germline trimming cut 0 bases from V and 5 bases from J; bases unmatched to any gene: 7. The CDR3 DNA follows: TGCGCCAGCAGCTTGGGGACAGGAAGGGATACTGAAGCTTTCTTT. Protein: CASSLGTGRDTEAFF.

The chain couples TRBV25-1 to TRBJ2-1; D possibly corresponds to TRBD2 (6 bases). The V gene lost 10 bases and the J gene lost 2 bases, with 15 bases spanning the gap. This CDR3 is 14 amino acids long. Looked up from germline, CDR1 is MGHDK and CDR2 is SYGVNS. The CDR3 DNA is TGTGCCACCCTCAGCGGGCTGACCTACAATGAGCAGTTCTTC. It yields the protein CATLSGLTYNEQFF. The variable domain in full, with the rest retrieved from reference TRBV25-1 and TRBJ2-1, is EADIYQTPRYLVIGTGKKITLECSQTMGHDKMYWYQQDPGMELHLIHYSYGVNSTEKGDLSSESTVSRIRTEHFPLTLESARPSHTSQYLCATLSGLTYNEQFFGPGTRLTVL.

There are a few counts of this clonotype. The gene calls are TRBV5-1 and TRBJ1-4, with a tentative D call TRBD1 (6 bases). This CDR3 has 14 amino acids. Germline loops: CDR1 SGHRS, CDR2 YFSETQ. V was shortened by 1 base and J by 7 bases, with 11 bases between the two germline ends. CDR3 amino acids: CASSLRGRGEKLFF. The CDR3 region has the DNA TGCGCCAGCAGCTTGCGGGGGCGAGGTGAAAAACTGTTTTTT. The entire variable domain, with the rest obtained from reference TRBV5-1 and TRBJ1-4, is as follows: KAGVTQTPRYLIKTRGQQVTLSCSPISGHRSVSWYQQTPGQGLQFLFEYFSETQRNKGNFPGRFSGRQFSNSRSEMNVSTLELGDSALYLCASSLRGRGEKLFFGSGTQLSVL.

There are many counts of this clonotype. This chain uses TRBV5-1 with TRBJ2-5; D may be TRBD1 (5 bases). Per the germline V gene, CDR1 is SGHRS and CDR2 is YFSETQ. The germline V and J ends were trimmed by 0 bases and 5 bases, with 11 bases remaining between them. This CDR3 region has 14 residues. In DNA, the CDR3 is TGCGCCAGCAGCTTGGCGGTAGGGGTGGAGACCCAGTACTTC. This gives the protein CASSLAVGVETQYF. The full variable domain, with the rest looked up from reference TRBV5-1 and TRBJ2-5, is KAGVTQTPRYLIKTRGQQVTLSCSPISGHRSVSWYQQTPGQGLQFLFEYFSETQRNKGNFPGRFSGRQFSNSRSEMNVSTLELGDSALYLCASSLAVGVETQYFGPGTRLLVL.

This clonotype was counted a few times. This rearrangement joins TRBV7-3 to TRBJ2-1; no definite D call. This CDR3 contains 14 residues. The V end lost 2 bases, the J end lost 6 bases, and 11 bases lay between the germline ends. Looked up from germline, CDR1 is SGHTA and CDR2 is FQGTGA. DNA for the CDR3: TGTGCCAGCAGCTTATCGTACGGAGCCAATGAGCAGTTCTTC. Translation: CASSLSYGANEQFF.

The chain has TRBV29-1 and TRBJ2-7; tentative D call: TRBD1 (5 bases). The V and J ends lost 4 bases and 1 base respectively, with 11 bases between them. CDR1 is SQVTM and CDR2 is ANQGSEA in the germline V gene. This CDR3 is built from 13 residues. The CDR3 reads CSVGFKGSYEQYF. DNA for the CDR3: TGCAGCGTTGGTTTCAAGGGGTCCTACGAGCAGTACTTC.

This clonotype was recorded a few times. The gene calls are TRBV6-1 and TRBJ1-4; TRBD1 is a possible D gene (5 bases). Germline CDR1 and CDR2: MNHNS and SASEGT. V was shortened by 8 bases and J by 7 bases, with 14 bases between the two germline ends. This CDR3 is built from 13 residues. CDR3 amino acids: CASSSGPVEKLFF. The CDR3 DNA is TGTGCCAGCTCTTCGGGGCCGGTTGAAAAACTGTTTTTT.

The chain is built from TRBV7-9 and TRBJ2-5, with D perhaps being TRBD1 or TRBD2 (6 bases each). Germline V lookup: CDR1 SEHNR, CDR2 FQNEAQ (reference sequence). The V gene lost 5 bases and the J gene lost 4 bases, with 14 bases spanning the gap. The length of the CDR3 is 14 residues. The CDR3: CASSPGAVGETQYF. CDR3 in DNA: TGTGCCAGCAGCCCGGGGGCGGTGGGAGAGACCCAGTACTTC.

This clonotype was seen at least ten times. The chain employs TRBV20-1 and TRBJ2-5; TRBD2 matches 8 bases. Germline lookup yields CDR1 DFQATT and CDR2 SNEGSKA (reference sequence). CDR3 size: 16 residues. The V gene end was trimmed by 0 bases and the J gene end by 4 bases; junction bases not matched to a gene: 10. The CDR3 DNA reads as TGCAGTGCTAGAGATGGGGGCGGGAGGCCCCCAGAGACCCAGTACTTC. This encodes CSARDGGGRPPETQYF.

This clonotype appeared many times. DNA of the CDR3: TGCAGCGTTGAACTAAAAGGACAGGGGAACACCGGGGAGCTGTTTTTT. Encoded protein: CSVELKGQGNTGELFF. The rearrangement links TRBV29-1 to TRBJ2-2; 8 nucleotides match TRBD1. The CDR3 extends over 16 amino acids. Germline CDR1 reads SQVTM; CDR2 reads ANQGSEA. V lost 2 bases, J lost 1 base, and 6 bases stayed unmatched.

The chain recombines TRBV10-3 with TRBJ2-1, with 8 nucleotides matching TRBD2. This CDR3 region has 11 residues. J was trimmed by 9 bases and V by 10 bases; bases with no gene match: 5. In germline, CDR1 is ENHRY, CDR2 SYGVKD. The CDR3 DNA is TGTGCCAACGGGGGGGCACGTGAGCAGTTCTTC. As protein: CANGGAREQFF.

In its sample, this clonotype was seen a few times. V gene TRBV5-1 combines with J gene TRBJ2-5; no firm D call. Trimming removed 8 bases at V and 7 bases at J, with 15 bases between. CDR1 is SGHRS and CDR2 is YFSETQ in the germline V gene. The CDR3 covers 12 residues. The CDR3 region is CASHTSTGTQYF. Here the CDR3 DNA reads TGCGCCAGTCATACATCTACGGGGACCCAGTACTTC.

For this clonotype: The limits of the CDR3 on the DNA are not certain, so only TCRdb's listed CDR3 is given. V gene TRBV12-3 or TRBV12-4 combines with J gene TRBJ1-2; no check of the table's D call, TRBD1, against the DNA was made. The CDR3 comprises 14 residues, both ends counted. CDR3: CASSSSGQGYGYTF.

This clonotype was counted many times. The rearrangement uses TRBV7-8 and TRBJ1-5, with a tentative D call TRBD1 (5 bases). Germline CDR1 reads SGHVS; CDR2 reads FQNEAQ. The CDR3 contains 15 residues. The V gene lost 5 bases and the J gene lost 0 bases, with 11 bases spanning the gap. The CDR3 sequence is CASSPGSGSNQPQHF. The CDR3 DNA sequence: TGTGCCAGCAGCCCAGGGTCAGGTAGCAATCAGCCCCAGCATTTT.

The chain recombines TRBV12-3 or TRBV12-4 with TRBJ2-4; D possibly corresponds to TRBD2 (5 bases). The CDR3 has 15 residues. With 4 bases removed from V and 0 bases from J, the gap between germline ends came to 10 bases. The CDR3 nucleotides are TGTGCCAGCAGTTCGAAAGGACTAGCCAAAAACATTCAGTACTTC. This translates into CASSSKGLAKNIQYF.

The chain is built from TRBV4-2 and TRBJ2-4; 8 bases match TRBD1. There are 14 residues in the CDR3. V shed 1 base, J shed 7 bases, and the junction held 3 bases outside the gene matches. Germline loops: CDR1 LGHNA, CDR2 YNFKEQ. CDR3 in amino acids: CASSQADRGNIQYF. CDR3 bases: TGTGCCAGCAGCCAAGCTGACAGGGGTAACATTCAGTACTTC.

Ten or more counts support this clonotype. The genes are TRBV3-1 and TRBJ1-5; no reliable D call. Germline values: CDR1 LGHDT, CDR2 YNNKEL (reference sequence). Between the trimmed V and J ends, which lost 2 bases and 2 bases, there was a span of 7 bases. The CDR3 consists of 14 residues. CDR3 region: CASSQFRGNQPQHF. DNA for the CDR3: TGTGCCAGCAGCCAATTTAGGGGCAATCAGCCCCAGCATTTT.

This clonotype was observed many times. J is TRBJ2-5 and V is TRBV10-3; TRBD1 or TRBD2 may be the D gene (6 bases each). The CDR3 spans 14 residues. Deletions cut 0 bases from V and 3 bases from J, with 8 bases between. Germline loops: CDR1 ENHRY, CDR2 SYGVKD. The CDR3 sequence: CAISESRGEETQYF. The CDR3 coding sequence is TGTGCCATCAGTGAGTCGAGGGGGGAAGAGACCCAGTACTTC.

This clonotype appeared many times. V usage is TRBV12-3 or TRBV12-4 and J usage is TRBJ2-7; the D gene is possibly TRBD1 (5 bases). The germline V and J ends were trimmed by 6 bases and 0 bases, with 12 bases remaining between them. The CDR3 covers 14 residues. CDR3 sequence: CASREQDGSYEQYF. Here the CDR3 DNA reads TGTGCCAGCAGGGAACAGGACGGCTCCTACGAGCAGTACTTC.

This clonotype came up a few times. The V gene is TRBV20-1, the J gene TRBJ2-5, with TRBD1 matching over 7 bases. The CDR3 runs 13 residues. The germline V gene encodes CDR1 DFQATT and CDR2 SNEGSKA (reference sequence). The ends lost 6 bases at V and 4 bases at J; junction bases unmatched: 8. The CDR3 sequence: CSAETGPPETQYF. CDR3 DNA sequence: TGCAGTGCGGAGACAGGGCCCCCAGAGACCCAGTACTTC.